This T cell receptor (beta chain) comes out of a study of regulatory T cells in long-lasting Graves disease. Arm-PCR of CDR3 regions with iRepertoire HTBI primers generated TCR beta libraries. TCRdb analysed the multiplex PCR reads with MiXCR anew, one entry per CDR3 protein. The sample lists 350,000 to 450,000 distinct CDR3 sequences; about 20% were seen once. This clonotype was detected a few times. Described time point: persistent/refractory GD, antithyroid drugs over 5 years with positive TRAb. After RNA was extracted from PBMCs, the TCR library was made from it. Peripheral blood, about 9 milliliters per patient, was collected in EDTA tubes. This CDR3 comprises 14 residues. Germline V CDR1 and CDR2: LNHDA, SQIVND (reference sequence). V was cut by 2 bases and J by 0 bases, with 7 bases left in between.

This clonotype was obtained from a female donor with Graves disease. Here the sequenced sample was peripheral blood mononuclear cells (PBMCs), taken when the disease was refractory, from a patient treated with antithyroid drugs. The rearrangement links TRBV19 to TRBJ1-1; tentatively, D is TRBD1 (5 bases). CDR3 amino acids: CASSINRMNTEAFF. The CDR3 coding sequence is TGTGCCAGTAGTATAAACAGGATGAACACTGAAGCTTTCTTT.